What follows is one T cell receptor beta chain and its context. What it binds is unknown. The sample comes from a study of radiation and T cells in renal cell carcinoma. The repertoire was sequenced with immunoSEQ multiplex PCR; TCRdb's copy has only in-frame clones and lacks some. The data show roughly 3,600 clones, approximately 80% seen once. Findings and limits, study-wide: Sampling covered only 0.95 to 1 g of each tumor. Dominant CDR3 motifs occupied more repertoire in irradiated than control tumors. In nephrectomy-only tumors, top 100 clonotypes averaged 43%, versus 54% irradiated.

Treatment in this sample: treatment-naive control, cytoreductive nephrectomy. The origin of this receptor is a man in his forties or fifties with renal cell carcinoma. The sample was tumor tissue, taken from a patient whose treatment was nephrectomy without radiotherapy.

The CDR3 DNA reads TGTGCCAGCACCCCCAACAATGAGCAGTTCTTC. Its protein product is CASTPNNEQFF. The rearrangement joins TRBV2 to TRBJ2-1; no reliable D call. CDR1 SNHLY and CDR2 FYNNEI come from the germline V gene. The CDR3 has 11 residues. Trimming left V 7 bases short and J 5 bases short, with 6 bases between.